The rows below give T cell receptor beta chains drawn from one sample of a study of response to subunit inactivated influenza vaccine. From the RT-PCR reads, TCRdb called clonotypes with MiXCR, one entry per CDR3 protein. The sample lists roughly 150,000 distinct CDR3 sequences; approximately 10% were seen once. This sample comprised non-naive T cells sorted from PBMCs, obtained 40 to 50 days after vaccination. These receptors were collected from a man aged 50-60 years who received an inactivated influenza vaccine. Each CDR3 is given with its conserved first and last residue. The D gene is left open where the match is weak. Part of the rows lack a size; the others show once, few, many or a class for expanded clones.

v_call	cdr3_length	clone_size	d_call	j_call	cdr3_aa	cdr3_nt
TRBV12-3/TRBV12-4	16	many	TRBD2	TRBJ2-2	CASSLSSGGPPGELFF	TGTGCCAGCAGTTTATCGAGCGGGGGGCCCCCCGGGGAGCTGTTTTTT
TRBV19	13	.	.	TRBJ2-3	CASSIGVTDTQYF	TGTGCCAGTAGTATCGGAGTCACAGATACGCAGTATTTT
TRBV6-5	15	.	.	TRBJ2-4	CASSYFSLGKNIQYF	TGTGCCAGCAGTTACTTTTCGTTGGGCAAAAACATTCAGTACTTC
TRBV10-3	15	.	TRBD1	TRBJ2-7	CAISDRDRGHWEQYF	TGTGCCATCAGTGACCGGGACAGAGGTCACTGGGAGCAGTACTTC
TRBV11-2	13	few	.	TRBJ2-7	CASSLTPGAEQYF	TGTGCCAGCAGCTTAACCCCAGGGGCCGAGCAGTACTTC
TRBV6-5	12	many	.	TRBJ2-1	CASSPLGGEQFF	TGTGCCAGCAGCCCACTAGGCGGTGAGCAGTTCTTC
TRBV5-1	15	many	.	TRBJ2-1	CASSRIPETYNEQFF	TGCGCCAGCAGCCGCATACCAGAAACCTACAATGAGCAGTTCTTC
TRBV24-1	18	few	.	TRBJ2-2	CATSDLPAKGGNTGELFF	TGTGCCACCAGTGACCTCCCTGCCAAAGGGGGAAACACCGGGGAGCTGTTTTTT
TRBV20-1	15	.	TRBD1	TRBJ1-2	CSARGAQRDRGMYTF	TGCAGTGCTAGGGGGGCACAACGGGACAGGGGGATGTACACCTTC
TRBV3-1	17	few	TRBD2	TRBJ2-1	CASSQTGLAGVVREQFF	TGTGCCAGCAGCCAAACTGGACTAGCGGGGGTAGTCAGGGAGCAGTTCTTC
TRBV7-2	13	many	.	TRBJ2-3	CASSSQSTDTQYF	TGTGCCAGCAGCTCGCAGAGCACAGATACGCAGTATTTT
TRBV7-2	16	few	.	TRBJ2-1	CASSSRPRTTGHEQFF	TGTGCCAGCAGCTCCCGGCCCCGAACTACAGGGCATGAGCAGTTCTTC
TRBV7-9	11	many	.	TRBJ2-7	CASSFRVEQYF	TGTGCCAGCAGCTTCAGGGTCGAGCAGTACTTC
TRBV11-3	12	many	TRBD1	TRBJ1-1	CASSQGGTEAFF	TGTGCCAGCAGCCAGGGGGGGACAGAAGCTTTCTTT
TRBV25-1	17	.	TRBD1	TRBJ1-4	CASSEYGTGATNEKLFF	TGTGCCAGCAGTGAATACGGGACAGGGGCAACTAATGAAAAACTGTTTTTT
TRBV5-4	15	.	.	TRBJ2-3	CASSPPGLLTDTQYF	TGTGCCAGCAGCCCGCCGGGACTTCTCACAGATACGCAGTATTTT
TRBV20-1	15	few	.	TRBJ1-1	CSARVSGARDTEAFF	TGCAGTGCTAGAGTCTCGGGAGCCAGGGACACTGAAGCTTTCTTT
TRBV20-1	16	many	TRBD2	TRBJ2-5	CSARALAGGRGETQYF	TGCAGTGCTAGAGCCCTAGCGGGAGGGCGAGGGGAGACCCAGTACTTC
TRBV11-1	18	few	.	TRBJ1-2	CASSLVSFRRTPNYGYTF	TGTGCCAGCAGCTTAGTATCATTCCGAAGGACACCTAACTATGGCTACACCTTC
TRBV6-2/TRBV6-3	12	.	.	TRBJ1-1	CASSYSNGKAFF	TGTGCCAGCAGTTACTCGAATGGCAAAGCTTTCTTT
TRBV6-1	16	few	.	TRBJ1-5	CASSLRAPPSNQPQHF	TGTGCCAGCAGTCTCCGGGCACCTCCTAGCAATCAGCCCCAGCATTTT
TRBV11-1	19	.	TRBD2	TRBJ2-3	CASSSISITSGGTTDTQYF	TGTGCCAGCAGCTCCATTAGTATCACTAGCGGGGGGACCACAGATACGCAGTATTTT
TRBV20-1	13	many	.	TRBJ1-5	CSARDLRNQPQHF	TGCAGTGCTAGAGATTTGCGCAATCAGCCCCAGCATTTT
TRBV6-1	13	few	.	TRBJ1-2	CASRPGKLYGYTF	TGTGCCAGCAGGCCCGGGAAACTATATGGCTACACCTTC
TRBV20-1	14	.	.	TRBJ2-7	CSATTGIRDYEQYF	TGCAGTGCTACTACCGGGATCAGGGACTACGAGCAGTACTTC
TRBV7-9	15	.	TRBD1	TRBJ2-1	CASTSGTGGNNEQFF	TGTGCCAGCACTTCCGGGACAGGGGGAAACAATGAGCAGTTCTTC
TRBV12-3/TRBV12-4	13	many	.	TRBJ2-3	CASRPTGWDTQYF	TGTGCCAGCAGACCAACAGGGTGGGATACGCAGTATTTT
TRBV20-1	13	.	.	TRBJ1-5	CSAPSWGNQPQHF	TGCAGTGCCCCTTCGTGGGGCAATCAGCCCCAGCATTTT
TRBV12-3/TRBV12-4	15	many	TRBD1	TRBJ2-5	CASSLGQATFEAQYF	TGTGCCAGCAGCCTGGGACAGGCGACGTTTGAGGCCCAGTACTTC
TRBV5-1	14	few	.	TRBJ2-5	CASSPNSAQETQYF	TGCGCCAGCAGCCCCAATAGCGCCCAAGAGACCCAGTACTTC
TRBV3-1	14	few	TRBD2	TRBJ2-7	CASSQPPRGDSLYF	TGTGCCAGCAGCCAACCTCCTCGGGGGGATTCTCTGTACTTC
TRBV28	16	few	.	TRBJ1-5	CASIATGGHSNQPQHF	TGTGCCAGCATCGCTACAGGCGGGCATAGCAATCAGCCCCAGCATTTT
TRBV27	15	once	.	TRBJ1-4	CASSLTRGTNEKLFF	TGTGCCAGCAGTTTAACTAGAGGAACTAATGAAAAACTGTTTTTT
TRBV7-9	15	many	TRBD2	TRBJ2-3	CASSQGLAGPDTQYF	TGTGCCAGCAGCCAGGGACTAGCGGGCCCAGATACGCAGTATTTT
TRBV6-1	13	few	.	TRBJ2-7	CASRRGDSYEQYF	TGTGCCAGTCGGCGGGGAGACTCCTACGAGCAGTACTTC
TRBV28	15	.	.	TRBJ2-2	CASSLSQGLTGELFF	TGTGCCAGCAGTTTATCACAGGGTCTCACCGGGGAGCTGTTTTTT
TRBV9	16	many	.	TRBJ1-3	CASSAQGPFSGNTIYF	TGTGCCAGCAGCGCCCAGGGACCGTTCTCTGGAAACACCATATATTTT
TRBV20-1	16	many	.	TRBJ1-1	CSASTGGWVGDTEAFF	TGCAGTGCTAGTACGGGTGGATGGGTGGGTGACACTGAAGCTTTCTTT
TRBV29-1	15	few	TRBD2	TRBJ2-3	CSEGLAGGRGDTQYF	TGCAGCGAGGGACTAGCGGGAGGGCGTGGAGATACGCAGTATTTT
TRBV28	14	many	.	TRBJ1-1	CASSPQQMNTEAFF	TGTGCCAGCAGTCCTCAACAGATGAACACTGAAGCTTTCTTT
TRBV7-9	14	few	.	TRBJ1-1	CASSSGAPNTEAFF	TGTGCCAGCAGTTCAGGGGCCCCGAACACTGAAGCTTTCTTT
TRBV5-6	16	.	.	TRBJ1-1	CASSWRGAPWNTEAFF	TGTGCCAGCAGCTGGAGAGGAGCACCCTGGAACACTGAAGCTTTCTTT
TRBV14	16	.	.	TRBJ1-1	CASSQIVPGWNTEAFF	TGTGCCAGCAGCCAAATCGTGCCAGGATGGAACACTGAAGCTTTCTTT
TRBV11-1	18	many	.	TRBJ1-6	CASSPGERGSSYNSPLHF	TGTGCCAGCAGCCCCGGCGAACGGGGAAGCTCCTATAATTCACCCCTCCACTTT
TRBV7-9	14	.	TRBD1	TRBJ2-7	CASNSDRVYYEQYF	TGTGCCAGCAACAGCGACAGGGTTTATTACGAGCAGTACTTC
TRBV4-2	16	many	TRBD2	TRBJ2-1	CASSQDLAGSYNEQFF	TGTGCCAGCAGCCAGGATCTAGCGGGCTCCTACAATGAGCAGTTCTTC
TRBV28	16	.	.	TRBJ2-3	CASSTGPAGVTDTQYF	TGTGCCAGCAGCACCGGGCCAGCTGGGGTCACAGATACGCAGTATTTT
TRBV5-1	15	many	TRBD1	TRBJ1-1	CASSGGQGARTEAFF	TGCGCCAGCTCTGGCGGACAGGGGGCCAGGACTGAAGCTTTCTTT
TRBV6-2/TRBV6-3	20	few	TRBD1	TRBJ2-1	CASSYALSPTGSLPEYEQFF	TGTGCCAGCAGTTACGCCCTAAGCCCGACAGGGTCCCTACCAGAGTATGAGCAGTTCTTC
TRBV2	14	few	TRBD1	TRBJ1-2	CASRRRQGVYGYTF	TGTGCCAGCAGGAGGAGACAGGGGGTATATGGCTACACCTTC
TRBV10-3	15	few	.	TRBJ1-6	CASNPGSVSNSPLHF	TGTGCCTCCAACCCAGGGTCAGTTAGTAATTCACCCCTCCACTTT
TRBV20-1	16	few	.	TRBJ1-1	CSASDRFGGVNTEAFF	TGCAGTGCCAGCGACAGATTTGGGGGCGTGAACACTGAAGCTTTCTTT
TRBV10-2	15	few	TRBD2	TRBJ2-5	CASSAVASGKETQYF	TGCGCCAGCAGTGCGGTGGCTAGCGGGAAAGAGACCCAGTACTTC
TRBV28	19	few	.	TRBJ2-3	CASSTHKRGRWRGTDTQYF	TGTGCCAGCAGTACCCACAAGAGGGGGCGCTGGCGGGGGACAGATACGCAGTATTTT
TRBV6-1	17	few	TRBD2	TRBJ2-5	CASSQASFVGGTETQYF	TGTGCCAGCAGTCAGGCCAGTTTCGTGGGGGGGACGGAGACCCAGTACTTC
TRBV21-1	17	.	.	TRBJ2-3	CASSLNLGQGRTDTQYF	TGTGCCAGCAGCCTAAATTTGGGACAGGGGAGAACAGATACGCAGTATTTT
TRBV20-1	18	few	TRBD2	TRBJ2-3	CSARKPRGGDPSTDTQYF	TGCAGTGCTAGAAAGCCCCGGGGAGGGGACCCTAGCACAGATACGCAGTATTTT